One and the same sample provided the 13 T cell receptor beta chains below, sequenced in a study of T cell repertoires in cytomegalovirus infection. What these receptors recognize is not known. TCRdb called the reads again in MiXCR, with one record for every CDR3 protein. The profile shows 450,000 to 650,000 distinct CDR3 sequences, under 45% of them singletons. Sequencing used cultured PBMCs, obtained from culture after CMV antigen stimulation. The receptors come from a human donor in good health (CMV status not recorded). Some clones in this sample may be carry-over from other donors' samples.

The J gene is TRBJ2-3, the V gene TRBV2; D gene unclear. V lost 2 bases and J lost 5, with 11 bases in between. Germline V CDR1 and CDR2: SNHLY, FYNNEI. The CDR3 is 14 residues long. CDR3 nucleotides: TGTGCCAGCAGTGAAAGGTTAGCCGGAGATACGCAGTATTTT. This encodes CASSERLAGDTQYF.

The V call is TRBV12-3 or TRBV12-4, the J call TRBJ2-3; TRBD2 aligns across 8 bases. The V gene end was trimmed by 6 bases and the J gene end by 7 bases; junction bases not matched to a gene: 9. The CDR3 contains 14 residues. This CDR3 is CASSRTSSDHTQYF. The DNA of the CDR3 is TGTGCCAGCAGCCGGACTAGCTCAGACCATACGCAGTATTTT.

J is TRBJ1-2 and V is TRBV7-8; D uncertain. The CDR3 sequence is 15 residues long. Germline values: CDR1 SGHVS, CDR2 FQNEAQ. Trimming shortened V by 5 bases and J by 4 bases, and 17 bases separated the two germline ends. CDR3 amino acids: CASSLDGVSLYGYTF. CDR3 bases: TGTGCCAGCAGCCTCGACGGAGTTAGCCTCTATGGCTACACCTTC.

The chain links TRBV19 to TRBJ2-2; 7 bases are a match to TRBD1. Germline values: CDR1 LNHDA, CDR2 SQIVND (reference sequence). The CDR3 length is 15 residues. V lost 3 bases, J lost 3 bases, and 4 bases stayed unmatched. CDR3 in DNA: TGTGCCAGTAGTATGAATACAGGGGACACCGGGGAGCTGTTTTTT. It yields the protein CASSMNTGDTGELFF.

In DNA, the CDR3 is TGTGCCAGCAGCCGGGGGAGGGAATCGGCCGTGGACACTGAAGCTTTCTTT. Protein: CASSRGRESAVDTEAFF. The chain recombines TRBV14 with TRBJ1-1; tentatively, D is TRBD1 (5 bases). Germline V gene lookup returns CDR1 SGHDN and CDR2 FVKESK. V was cut by 4 bases and J by 3 bases, with 21 bases left in between. The CDR3 extends over 17 amino acids.

This clonotype was found many times. The chain carries TRBV7-2 and TRBJ2-1, with TRBD2 matching over 7 bases. Germline V gives CDR1 SGHTA, CDR2 FQGNSA. The CDR3 is 13 residues long. Trimming cost V 1 base and J 10 bases; bases outside gene matches: 4. The CDR3 DNA sequence: TGTGCCAGCAGCTTAGGAAGCGGGGAAGAGCAGTTCTTC. This sequence encodes CASSLGSGEEQFF.

This clonotype was detected many times. This chain links TRBV7-2 with TRBJ2-7; TRBD1 or TRBD2 may be the D gene (5 bases each). Germline CDR1 is SGHTA and CDR2 is FQGNSA. The V end was cut by 5 bases, the J end by 0 bases, with 14 bases between. The CDR3 contains 15 residues. Here the CDR3 DNA reads TGTGCCAGCAGCCGCTTCAGGGACGTCTCCTACGAGCAGTACTTC. It encodes CASSRFRDVSYEQYF.

A few counts support this clonotype. The chain carries TRBV4-1 and TRBJ2-1; D remains ambiguous. Trimming left V 1 base short and J 6 bases short, with 10 bases between. CDR1 MGHRA and CDR2 YSYEKL come from the germline V gene. CDR3 length equals 14 residues. The chain's CDR3 is CASSQGPQLNEQFF. CDR3 in DNA: TGCGCCAGCAGCCAAGGGCCACAACTCAATGAGCAGTTCTTC.

This clonotype appeared a few times. The chain uses TRBV7-2 and TRBJ2-7; 8 bases align to TRBD1. CDR1 is SGHTA, CDR2 FQGNSA, per germline. The CDR3 is made up of 15 amino acids. Germline trimming cut 5 bases from V and 4 bases from J; bases unmatched to any gene: 10. The CDR3 loop is CASSHPDRGSYEQYF. The CDR3, as DNA: TGTGCCAGCAGCCACCCCGACAGGGGTAGTTACGAGCAGTACTTC.

This CDR3 reads CASSFWGRGAFF. For the CDR3, the DNA is TGTGCCAGCAGCTTTTGGGGAAGGGGAGCTTTCTTT. The genes are TRBV7-2 and TRBJ1-1; D may be TRBD1 (5 bases). The V and J ends lost 3 bases and 10 bases respectively, with 12 bases between them. CDR3 length: 12 amino acids. Per germline, CDR1 SGHTA and CDR2 FQGNSA. The full variable domain, in which reference TRBV7-2 and TRBJ1-1 provide the parts outside the CDR3, is GAGVSQSPSNKVTEKGKDVELRCDPISGHTALYWYRQSLGQGLEFLIYFQGNSAPDKSGLPSDRFSAERTGGSVSTLTIQRTQQEDSAVYLCASSFWGRGAFFGQGTRLTVV.

The chain employs TRBV27 and TRBJ2-3; D possibly corresponds to TRBD2 (7 bases). Germline CDR1 MNHEY, CDR2 SMNVEV (reference sequence). CDR3 length: 17 residues. The V gene lost 5 bases and the J gene lost 6 bases, with 24 bases spanning the gap. The CDR3, as DNA: TGTGCCAGCAGTCCCTGGATGTTGGGGGGGGGCCGCGATACGCAGTATTTT. Amino acid sequence: CASSPWMLGGGRDTQYF.

This clonotype has a count of ten or more. This chain connects TRBV7-2 to TRBJ2-5, with D maybe TRBD2 (6 bases). From germline, CDR1 is SGHTA and CDR2 FQGNSA. The CDR3 runs 13 residues. V was trimmed by 0 bases and J by 4 bases, leaving 6 bases between them. The CDR3 spells CASSLARGETQYF. The CDR3 region has the DNA TGTGCCAGCAGCTTAGCGCGGGGAGAGACCCAGTACTTC.

This clonotype occurred many times. The genes are TRBV7-2 and TRBJ2-1, with unresolved D. The CDR3 spans 16 residues. The germline V gene has CDR1 SGHTA and CDR2 FQGNSA. Trimming stripped 1 base from V and 6 bases from J, with 16 bases between. CDR3 protein: CASSLGTPALGNEQFF. The CDR3 nucleotides are TGTGCCAGCAGCTTAGGTACCCCCGCCCTAGGCAATGAGCAGTTCTTC.